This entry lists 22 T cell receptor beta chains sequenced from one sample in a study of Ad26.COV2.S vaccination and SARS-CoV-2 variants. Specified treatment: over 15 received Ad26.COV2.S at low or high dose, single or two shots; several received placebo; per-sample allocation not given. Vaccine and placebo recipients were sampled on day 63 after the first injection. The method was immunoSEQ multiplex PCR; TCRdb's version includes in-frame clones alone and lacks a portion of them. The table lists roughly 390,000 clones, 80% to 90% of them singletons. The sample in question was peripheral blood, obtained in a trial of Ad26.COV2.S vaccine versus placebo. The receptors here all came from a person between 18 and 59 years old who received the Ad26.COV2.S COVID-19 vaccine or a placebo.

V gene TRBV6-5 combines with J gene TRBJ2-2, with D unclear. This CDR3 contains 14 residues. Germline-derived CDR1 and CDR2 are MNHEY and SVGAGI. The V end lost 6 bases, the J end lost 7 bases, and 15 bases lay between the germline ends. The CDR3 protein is CASRKGLVSGELFF. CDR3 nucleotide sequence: TGTGCCAGCAGGAAAGGATTGGTCAGCGGGGAGCTGTTTTTT.

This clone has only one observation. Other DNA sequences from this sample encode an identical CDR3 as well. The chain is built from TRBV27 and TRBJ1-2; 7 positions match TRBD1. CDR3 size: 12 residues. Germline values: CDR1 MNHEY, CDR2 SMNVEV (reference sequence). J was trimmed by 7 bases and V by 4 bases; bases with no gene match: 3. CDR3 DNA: TGTGCCAGCAGTTCCAACAGGGGTGGCTACACCTTC. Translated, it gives CASSSNRGGYTF.

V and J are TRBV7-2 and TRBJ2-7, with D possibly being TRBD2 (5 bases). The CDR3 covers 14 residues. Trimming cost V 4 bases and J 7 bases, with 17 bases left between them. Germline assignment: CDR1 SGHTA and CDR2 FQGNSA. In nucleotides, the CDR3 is TGTGCCAGCAGCTCTCGCGGGCCCGTAAGGGAGCAGTACTTC. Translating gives CASSSRGPVREQYF.

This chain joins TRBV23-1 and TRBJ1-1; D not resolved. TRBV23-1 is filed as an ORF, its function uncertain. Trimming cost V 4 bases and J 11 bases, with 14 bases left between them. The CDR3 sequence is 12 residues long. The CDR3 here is CASSPPRVGAFF. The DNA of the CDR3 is TGCGCCAGCAGTCCCCCACGGGTTGGGGCTTTCTTT.

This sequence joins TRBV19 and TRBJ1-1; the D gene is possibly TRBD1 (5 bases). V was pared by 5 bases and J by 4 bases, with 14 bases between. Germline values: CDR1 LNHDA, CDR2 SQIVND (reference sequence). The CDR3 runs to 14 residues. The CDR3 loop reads CASSDGGEATEAFF. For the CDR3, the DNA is TGTGCCAGTAGTGACGGAGGGGAGGCCACTGAAGCTTTCTTT.

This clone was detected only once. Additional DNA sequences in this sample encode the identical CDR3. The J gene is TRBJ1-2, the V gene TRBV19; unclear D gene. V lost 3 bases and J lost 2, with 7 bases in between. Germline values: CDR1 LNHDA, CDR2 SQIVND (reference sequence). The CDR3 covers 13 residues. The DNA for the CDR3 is TGTGCCAGTAGTATCGACGGAAACTATGGCTACACCTTC. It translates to CASSIDGNYGYTF.

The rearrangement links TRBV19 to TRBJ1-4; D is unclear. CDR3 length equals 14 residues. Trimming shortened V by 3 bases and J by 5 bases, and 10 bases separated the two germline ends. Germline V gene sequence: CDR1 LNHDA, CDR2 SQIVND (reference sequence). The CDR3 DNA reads TGTGCCAGTAGTATGATCGGGCGGAATGAAAAACTGTTTTTT. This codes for CASSMIGRNEKLFF.

In nucleotides, the CDR3 is TGTGCCAGTATAGAAGCAGGCGCAGTCGATGAGCAGTTCTTC. Encoded protein: CASIEAGAVDEQFF. The J gene is TRBJ2-1, the V gene TRBV19; D is ambiguous. The CDR3 is 14 amino acids. The V end lost 7 bases, the J end lost 8 bases, and 18 bases lay between the germline ends. Germline CDR1 LNHDA, CDR2 SQIVND (reference sequence).

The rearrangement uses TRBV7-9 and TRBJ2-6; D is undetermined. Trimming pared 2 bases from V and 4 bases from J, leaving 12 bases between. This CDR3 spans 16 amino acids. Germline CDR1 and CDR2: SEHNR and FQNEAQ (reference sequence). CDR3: CASSLTALSGANVLTF. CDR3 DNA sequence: TGTGCCAGCAGCTTAACGGCCCTGAGCGGGGCCAACGTCCTGACTTTC.

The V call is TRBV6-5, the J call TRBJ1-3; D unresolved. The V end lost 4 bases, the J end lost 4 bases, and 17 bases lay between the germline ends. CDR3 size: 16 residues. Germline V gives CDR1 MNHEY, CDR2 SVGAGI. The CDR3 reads CASSSPRTLTGNTIYF. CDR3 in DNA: TGTGCCAGCAGTTCACCCCGGACTTTAACGGGAAACACCATATATTTT.

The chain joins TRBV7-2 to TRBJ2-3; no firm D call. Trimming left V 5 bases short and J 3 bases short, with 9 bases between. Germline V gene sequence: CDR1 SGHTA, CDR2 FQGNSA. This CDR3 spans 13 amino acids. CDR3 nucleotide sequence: TGTGCCAGCAGCACCGCTTATACAGATACGCAGTATTTT. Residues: CASSTAYTDTQYF.

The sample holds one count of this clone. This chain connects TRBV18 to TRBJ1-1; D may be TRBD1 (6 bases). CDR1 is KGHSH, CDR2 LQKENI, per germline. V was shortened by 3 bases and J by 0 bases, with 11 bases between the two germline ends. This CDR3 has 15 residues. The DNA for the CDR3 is TGTGCCAGCTCACCCGGACAGACCATGAACACTGAAGCTTTCTTT. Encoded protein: CASSPGQTMNTEAFF.

The CDR3 DNA reads TGTGCCAGCAGCTTCAGGGACACAGATACGCAGTATTTT. Protein product: CASSFRDTDTQYF. The chain employs TRBV7-2 and TRBJ2-3; maybe TRBD1 (5 bases). V was pared by 3 bases and J by 2 bases, with 6 bases between. This CDR3 has 13 amino acids. CDR1 and CDR2 (germline): SGHTA, FQGNSA.

The CDR3 loop reads CASSSLGEEKLFF. CDR3 bases: TGTGCCAGCAGCTCTCTGGGGGAGGAAAAACTGTTTTTT. This chain connects TRBV5-4 to TRBJ1-4; the D gene is possibly TRBD1 (5 bases). The CDR3 consists of 13 residues. Germline values: CDR1 SGHNT, CDR2 YYREEE (reference sequence). Trimming pared 3 bases from V and 8 bases from J, leaving 11 bases between.

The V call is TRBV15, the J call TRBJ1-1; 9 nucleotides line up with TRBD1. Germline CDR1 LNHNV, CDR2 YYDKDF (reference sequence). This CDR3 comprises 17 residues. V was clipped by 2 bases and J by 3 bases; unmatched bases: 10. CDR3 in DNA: TGTGCCACCAGCAGATCCACAGGGGGCGTTCGGTACACTGAAGCTTTCTTT. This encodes CATSRSTGGVRYTEAFF. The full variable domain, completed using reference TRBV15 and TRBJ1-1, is DAMVIQNPRYQVTQFGKPVTLSCSQTLNHNVMYWYQQKSSQAPKLLFHYYDKDFNNEADTPDNFQSRRPNTSFCFLDIRSPGLGDTAMYLCATSRSTGGVRYTEAFFGQGTRLTVV.

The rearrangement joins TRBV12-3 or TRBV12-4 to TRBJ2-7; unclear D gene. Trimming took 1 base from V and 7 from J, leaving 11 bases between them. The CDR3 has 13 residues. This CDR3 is CASSLEASREQYF. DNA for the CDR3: TGTGCCAGCAGTTTAGAGGCGTCGCGGGAGCAGTACTTC.

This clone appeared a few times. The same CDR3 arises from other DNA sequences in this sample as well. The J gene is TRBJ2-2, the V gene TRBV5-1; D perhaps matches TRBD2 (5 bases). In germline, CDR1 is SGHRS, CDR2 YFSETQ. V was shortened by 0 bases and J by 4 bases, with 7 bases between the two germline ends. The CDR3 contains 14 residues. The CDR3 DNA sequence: TGCGCCAGCAGCTTGGGTCGGGGCACCGGGGAGCTGTTTTTT. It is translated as CASSLGRGTGELFF.

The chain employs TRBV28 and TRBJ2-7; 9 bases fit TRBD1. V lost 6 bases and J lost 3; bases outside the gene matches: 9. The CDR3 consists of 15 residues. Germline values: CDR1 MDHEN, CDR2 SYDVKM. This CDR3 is CASSIAPGQGYEQYF. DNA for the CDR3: TGTGCCAGCAGCATAGCCCCGGGACAGGGCTACGAGCAGTACTTC.

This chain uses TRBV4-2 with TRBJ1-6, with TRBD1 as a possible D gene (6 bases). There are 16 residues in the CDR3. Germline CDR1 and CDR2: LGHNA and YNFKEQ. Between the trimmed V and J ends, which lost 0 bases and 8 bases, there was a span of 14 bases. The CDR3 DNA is TGTGCCAGCAGCCAAGATAACAGGGTGAGACATTCACCCCTCCACTTT. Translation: CASSQDNRVRHSPLHF.

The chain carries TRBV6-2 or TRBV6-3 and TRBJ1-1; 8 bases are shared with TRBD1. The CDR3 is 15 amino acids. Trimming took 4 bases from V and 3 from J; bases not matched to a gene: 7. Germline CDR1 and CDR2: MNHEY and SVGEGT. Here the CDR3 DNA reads TGTGCCAGCAGTTGGCTCAGGGGGCGAGACACTGAAGCTTTCTTT. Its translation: CASSWLRGRDTEAFF.

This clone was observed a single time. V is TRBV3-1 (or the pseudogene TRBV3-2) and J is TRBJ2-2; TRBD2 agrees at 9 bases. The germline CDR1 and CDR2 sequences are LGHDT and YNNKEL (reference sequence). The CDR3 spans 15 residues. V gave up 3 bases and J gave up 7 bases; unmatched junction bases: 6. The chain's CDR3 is CASSQPSGVDGELFF. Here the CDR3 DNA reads TGTGCCAGCAGCCAGCCTAGCGGGGTTGACGGGGAGCTGTTTTTT.

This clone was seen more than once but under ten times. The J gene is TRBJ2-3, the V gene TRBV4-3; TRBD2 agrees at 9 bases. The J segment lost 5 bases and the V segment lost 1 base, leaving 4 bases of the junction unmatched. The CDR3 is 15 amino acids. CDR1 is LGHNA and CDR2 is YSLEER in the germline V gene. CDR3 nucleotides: TGCGCCAGCAGCCAAGCGGGACTAGCTAGAGATACGCAGTATTTT. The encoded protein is CASSQAGLARDTQYF.